This T cell receptor beta chain was profiled in a study of post-analysis software for immune sequencing data. Turning to the study itself: Relapsing-remitting, secondary progressive and progressive-relapsing forms of multiple sclerosis all featured among disease courses. Study-wide points: With TRBV5-6, TRBV5-1 and TRBV20-1 included, about five TRBV segments were more frequent in patients than in controls. Strong co-clustering by F measure linked samples that shared a preparation batch. Multiple sclerosis patients had significantly lower normalized Chao1 diversity than controls.

TCR beta libraries were prepared from cDNA with unique molecular identifiers. TCRdb redid the calling of the PCR reads with MiXCR, one entry per CDR3 protein. The sample carries 380,000 or so distinct CDR3 sequences, roughly 30% recorded once. In this sample, this clonotype turned up a few times. The antigen is undetermined. Germline CDR1 reads LGHNA; CDR2 reads YNFKEQ. Trimming removed 1 base at V and 1 base at J, with 17 bases between. The CDR3 consists of 17 residues. This rearrangement joins TRBV4-2 to TRBJ2-7, with D unclear. The sequencing input was blood. This clonotype was obtained from a girl aged 10 to 17 with multiple sclerosis. This CDR3 is CASSQVGSAELSYEQYF. The CDR3 DNA follows: TGTGCCAGCAGCCAAGTAGGGTCTGCGGAGTTGTCCTACGAGCAGTACTTC.